Reported below is one T cell receptor beta chain. Method: immunoSEQ multiplex PCR; TCRdb's copy keeps in-frame clones and lacks some. In the table there are 100,000 or so clones, approximately 84% of which are singletons. The data are from a study of blood T cell repertoires in COVID-19. Study-level information: COVID-19 samples collected from the United States, Italy and Spain covered acute and convalescent phases.

The sample was peripheral blood. The TCR sequence derives from a man in his forties with active or convalescent COVID-19.

The CDR3 nucleotides are TGTGCCAGTAGTAGGACTAGCGGGGGGGTACAAGAGACCCAGTACTTC. As protein: CASSRTSGGVQETQYF. The chain is built from TRBV19 and TRBJ2-5, with 15 nucleotides matching TRBD2. Germline V lookup: CDR1 LNHDA, CDR2 SQIVND (reference sequence). The CDR3 has 16 residues. V lost 4 bases to trimming and J lost 2 bases; unmatched junction nucleotides: 2. Complete variable domain (other parts from reference TRBV19 and TRBJ2-5): DGGITQSPKYLFRKEGQNVTLSCEQNLNHDAMYWYRQDPGQGLRLIYYSQIVNDFQKGDIAEGYSVSREKKESFPLTVTSAQKNPTAFYLCASSRTSGGVQETQYFGPGTRLLVL.